This T cell receptor (beta chain) stems from a study of OX40 agonist ivuxolimab in advanced cancers. Study-wide background: Subjects had a mean age of roughly 57 years, with a range of roughly 23 to 80; around 84% were male. Findings and caveats of the study: People who partly responded at 0.1-3.0 mg/kg had some of the least clonal expansion seen. Blood T cells, both CD4+ and CD8+, expanded clonally by week 6 at 0.1 to 3.0 mg/kg.

Germline CDR1 and CDR2: SNHLY and FYNNEI. This CDR3 contains 16 residues. Losses at the gene ends were 5 bases for V and 1 base for J; bases not matched to a gene: 11. Data came from immunoSEQ multiplex PCR; TCRdb stores just in-frame clones and leaves some out. This sample has approximately 50,000 clones, with approximately 84% found just once. This clone was detected a few times. Antigen specificity is unknown. Sequences were derived from CD4+ or CD8+ T cells sorted from blood, sampled in a trial of the OX40 agonist ivuxolimab. The TCR sequence derives from an adult with an advanced solid tumor such as melanoma, head and neck, liver or kidney cancer. This chain connects TRBV2 to TRBJ2-7; 7 bases match TRBD1. CDR3 sequence (DNA): TGTGCCAGCAGTTCGGGGCCGAGGGGGCAGTCCTACGAGCAGTACTTC. Translated, it gives CASSSGPRGQSYEQYF.